The present entry profiles one T cell receptor beta chain with its context. What it binds is not known. Its ends do not fully match the called genes, so a read error is possible. Blood was sampled at baseline, cycle 4 day 1, and cycle 7 day 1. These data originate in a study of OX40 agonist ivuxolimab in advanced cancers. Findings and limits, study-wide: Both CD4+ and CD8+ T cell populations in blood had undergone clonal expansion by week 6 at 0.1 to 3.0 mg/kg. Among the lowest peripheral clonal expansion occurred in 0.1-3.0 mg/kg partial responders.

Germline V lookup: CDR1 LNHDA, CDR2 SQIVND (reference sequence). This CDR3 comprises 15 residues. Assay: immunoSEQ multiplex PCR; the TCRdb copy retains only in-frame clones and omits some. This table has about 83,000 clones, 85% appearing once. The source of this sequence is an adult with an advanced solid tumor such as melanoma, head and neck, liver or kidney cancer. The chain links TRBV19 to TRBJ2-3, with 8 bases that match TRBD1. Here the sequenced sample was CD4+ or CD8+ T cells sorted from blood, taken in a trial of the OX40 agonist ivuxolimab. The CDR3 region is CASSILGTGTDAQYF. The CDR3 nucleotides are TGTGCCAGTAGTATTCTCGGGACAGGCACAGATGCGCAGTATTTT. Together with reference TRBV19 and TRBJ2-3, the CDR3 gives the full variable domain: DGGITQSPKYLFRKEGQNVTLSCEQNLNHDAMYWYRQDPGQGLRLIYYSQIVNDFQKGDIAEGYSVSREKKESFPLTVTSAQKNPTAFYLCASSILGTGTDAQYFGPGTRLTVL.